A single sample is the source of the 29 T cell receptor beta chains below, sequenced in a study of OX40 agonist ivuxolimab in advanced cancers. TCRdb keeps only in-frame clones here, not all; method: immunoSEQ multiplex PCR. The sample lists 20,000 or so clones, approximately 91% seen once, with 34% in the top ten. Sequencing was performed on CD4+ or CD8+ T cells sorted from blood, taken in a trial of the OX40 agonist ivuxolimab. The receptor source for this set is an adult with an advanced solid tumor such as melanoma, head and neck, liver or kidney cancer.

V and J are TRBV2 and TRBJ2-1, with 14 positions matching TRBD2. Per germline, CDR1 SNHLY and CDR2 FYNNEI. With V trimmed by 6 bases and J by 8 bases, 3 bases remained unmatched. This CDR3 is built from 14 residues. The CDR3 loop is CASRGTSGSYEQFF. CDR3 sequence (DNA): TGTGCCAGCAGAGGGACTAGCGGGAGCTATGAGCAGTTCTTC.

This clone was seen just once. This chain uses TRBV9 with TRBJ2-1; 7 nucleotides line up with TRBD2. Trimming cost V 0 bases and J 2 bases; bases outside gene matches: 2. This CDR3 has 15 amino acids. The germline V gene encodes CDR1 SGDLS and CDR2 YYNGEE. The CDR3: CASSVGSGTYNEQFF. CDR3 nucleotide sequence: TGTGCCAGCAGCGTAGGGAGCGGGACCTACAATGAGCAGTTCTTC.

CDR3 DNA: TGTGCCAGCAGTCCGGGACGCCTGTACGAGCAGTACTTC. Protein: CASSPGRLYEQYF. The chain is built from TRBV2 and TRBJ2-7; TRBD1 or TRBD2 may be the D gene (5 bases each). There are 13 residues in the CDR3. V was shortened by 5 bases and J by 4 bases, with 12 bases between the two germline ends. Germline CDR1 reads SNHLY; CDR2 reads FYNNEI.

The V call is TRBV7-8, the J call TRBJ1-2; TRBD1 agrees at 9 bases. The ends lost 6 bases at V and 3 bases at J; junction bases unmatched: 8. This CDR3 is built from 15 residues. Germline loops: CDR1 SGHVS, CDR2 FQNEAQ. The CDR3 sequence: CASSTNRGPDYGYTF. CDR3 bases: TGTGCCAGCAGTACCAACAGGGGGCCAGACTATGGCTACACCTTC.

This clone was observed once. V gene TRBV9 combines with J gene TRBJ2-7, with D perhaps TRBD2 (6 bases). The CDR3 spans 14 residues. Trimming stripped 4 bases from V and 3 bases from J, with 14 bases between. Germline-derived CDR1 and CDR2 are SGDLS and YYNGEE. The CDR3 nucleotides read TGTGCCAGCAGCCCCTCCGGGAGTATCTACGAGCAGTACTTC. Translating it yields CASSPSGSIYEQYF.

The chain has TRBV12-5 and TRBJ2-1, with 12 bases lining up with TRBD2. Germline CDR1 LGHNT, CDR2 FRNRAP. This CDR3 region has 15 residues. Trimming at V came to 5 bases and at J to 4 bases, leaving 3 bases not matched to a gene. This chain's CDR3 is CASGPGLAGYNEQFF. The CDR3 nucleotides read TGTGCTAGTGGTCCCGGACTAGCGGGATACAATGAGCAGTTCTTC.

The chain recombines TRBV12-5 with TRBJ2-3; D remains ambiguous. The CDR3 contains 17 residues. Trimming cost V 2 bases and J 2 bases, with 17 bases left between them. CDR1 is LGHNT and CDR2 is FRNRAP in the germline V gene. Here the CDR3 DNA reads TGTGCTAGTGGTTTGTCTCCCCGGTTAGCAAACACAGATACGCAGTATTTT. Translation: CASGLSPRLANTDTQYF.

The gene calls are TRBV4-3 and TRBJ2-2; no reliable D call. Trimming stripped 4 bases from V and 0 bases from J, with 9 bases between. The germline gives CDR1 LGHNA, CDR2 YSLEER. The CDR3 totals 15 residues. The CDR3 loop is CASSLDGANTGELFF. CDR3 bases: TGCGCCAGCAGCCTGGACGGAGCGAACACCGGGGAGCTGTTTTTT.

V and J are TRBV27 and TRBJ2-3; D gene ambiguous. Germline lookup yields CDR1 MNHEY and CDR2 SMNVEV (reference sequence). This CDR3 spans 10 amino acids. The V gene lost 8 bases and the J gene lost 14 bases, with 14 bases spanning the gap. CDR3 sequence: CASAHPARYF. As DNA, the CDR3 is TGTGCCAGCGCGCATCCTGCTCGGTATTTT.

The DNA for the CDR3 is TGTGCCAGCAGCTGGCTAGCGGGAGTCAATGAGCAGTTCTTC. It encodes CASSWLAGVNEQFF. V is TRBV13 and J is TRBJ2-1, with 10 positions matching TRBD2. CDR1 and CDR2 (germline): PRHDT, FYEKMQ (reference sequence). Trimming cost V 4 bases and J 6 bases; bases outside gene matches: 3. The CDR3 covers 14 residues.

The chain combines TRBV25-1 with TRBJ2-7, with unresolved D. Germline V gene sequence: CDR1 MGHDK, CDR2 SYGVNS. The CDR3 is 11 amino acids. V shed 5 bases and J shed 4 bases, with 6 bases lying between them. CDR3 protein: CASSWAYEQYF. The DNA for the CDR3 is TGTGCCAGCAGTTGGGCGTACGAGCAGTACTTC.

To note about this clone: A far larger clone is one base from this, pointing to a likely read error. Other DNA sequences in this sample translate to the same CDR3. The chain joins TRBV5-1 to TRBJ2-5; possibly TRBD2 for D (5 bases). CDR3 size: 14 residues. V was pared by 2 bases and J by 5 bases, with 13 bases between. Germline CDR1 reads SGHRS; CDR2 reads YFSETQ. The CDR3 reads CASSFGEGPETQYF. CDR3 bases: TGCGCCAGCAGCTTTGGTGAGGGCCCGGAGACCCAGTACTTC.

In this sample, this clone is large. The V gene is TRBV7-9, the J gene TRBJ2-7, with D uncertain. The length of the CDR3 is 11 residues. Germline V gene data show CDR1 as SEHNR and CDR2 as FQNEAQ (reference sequence). The ends were cut back, 10 bases at V and 4 bases at J, with 11 bases in the middle. The CDR3 DNA follows: TGTGCCACCGTGGAAGGATACGAGCAGTACTTC. Protein sequence: CATVEGYEQYF.

This sequence joins TRBV6-1 and TRBJ2-1; 7 bases fit TRBD2. CDR1 and CDR2 (germline): MNHNS, SASEGT. The CDR3 length is 19 residues. Trimming removed 2 bases from V and 0 bases from J; junction bases left unmatched: 13. CDR3 in amino acids: CASSEPLIITSASYNEQFF. CDR3 nucleotide sequence: TGTGCCAGCAGTGAACCCCTAATAATTACTAGCGCCTCCTACAATGAGCAGTTCTTC.

This chain joins TRBV9 and TRBJ2-5, with D tentatively TRBD1 (6 bases). This CDR3 is built from 15 residues. Trimming took 2 bases from V and 1 from J, leaving 12 bases between them. Germline V CDR1 and CDR2: SGDLS, YYNGEE. CDR3 nucleotide sequence: TGTGCCAGCAGCGTCCAGGGGACCCCCCAAGAGACCCAGTACTTC. Its translation is CASSVQGTPQETQYF.

V is TRBV19 and J is TRBJ2-1; D is ambiguous. V lost 6 bases and J lost 0, with 9 bases in between. The CDR3 has 14 amino acids. The germline CDR1 and CDR2 sequences are LNHDA and SQIVND (reference sequence). The CDR3 sequence is CASSEPSSYNEQFF. CDR3 DNA: TGTGCCAGTAGCGAACCAAGCTCCTACAATGAGCAGTTCTTC.

This chain uses TRBV5-5 with TRBJ2-7, with D tentatively TRBD1 (6 bases). This CDR3 is built from 15 residues. V shed 3 bases and J shed 5 bases, with 18 bases lying between them. Germline CDR1 reads SGHKS; CDR2 reads YYEKEE (reference sequence). The CDR3 DNA follows: TGTGCCAGCAGCTCGGTCCCCCGGACAGTACACGAGCAGTACTTC. Amino acids: CASSSVPRTVHEQYF.

A few counts support this clone. The J gene is TRBJ2-7, the V gene TRBV2; 9 positions agree with TRBD1. This CDR3 has 14 amino acids. Germline V lookup: CDR1 SNHLY, CDR2 FYNNEI. The trim removed 7 bases at V and 5 bases at J, leaving 9 bases unmatched. The CDR3 DNA reads as TGTGCCAGCAACCGGGACAGGGACGGGCACGAGCAGTACTTC. The encoded protein is CASNRDRDGHEQYF. Full variable domain (rest looked up from reference TRBV2 and TRBJ2-7): EPEVTQTPSHQVTQMGQEVILRCVPISNHLYFYWYRQILGQKVEFLVSFYNNEISEKSEIFDDQFSVERPDGSNFTLKIRSTKLEDSAMYFCASNRDRDGHEQYFGPGTRLTVT.

This clone was observed once. The gene calls are TRBV19 and TRBJ1-1, with 11 bases aligning to TRBD1. CDR1 is LNHDA, CDR2 SQIVND, per germline (reference sequence). V dropped 7 bases and J dropped 4; count of bases not matched to a gene: 8. This CDR3 contains 15 residues. CDR3 amino acids: CASTSPGTGGTEAFF. CDR3 DNA sequence: TGTGCCAGTACCTCCCCTGGGACAGGGGGCACTGAAGCTTTCTTT. Together with reference TRBV19 and TRBJ1-1, the CDR3 gives the full variable domain: DGGITQSPKYLFRKEGQNVTLSCEQNLNHDAMYWYRQDPGQGLRLIYYSQIVNDFQKGDIAEGYSVSREKKESFPLTVTSAQKNPTAFYLCASTSPGTGGTEAFFGQGTRLTVV.

This clone has a single count. The chain couples TRBV11-2 to TRBJ2-5, with D possibly being TRBD1 or TRBD2 (5 bases each). Germline values: CDR1 SGHAT, CDR2 FQNNGV. Trimming shortened V by 4 bases and J by 5 bases, and 17 bases separated the two germline ends. CDR3 length: 15 amino acids. In nucleotides, the CDR3 is TGTGCCAGCAGCTCCCGGGACCGTCTTGGGGAGACCCAGTACTTC. It yields the protein CASSSRDRLGETQYF.

The V and J genes are TRBV7-9 and TRBJ2-1; no clear D gene. The CDR3 length is 13 residues. Germline V lookup: CDR1 SEHNR, CDR2 FQNEAQ (reference sequence). V gave up 2 bases and J gave up 6 bases, with 8 bases separating them. CDR3 in DNA: TGTGCCAGCAGCTTAAAATGGGGCAATGAGCAGTTCTTC. Protein: CASSLKWGNEQFF.

The genes are TRBV6-5 and TRBJ2-5; no firm D call. CDR1 is MNHEY, CDR2 SVGAGI, per germline. The germline V and J ends were trimmed by 0 bases and 4 bases, with 12 bases remaining between them. The CDR3 has 15 residues. This CDR3 is CASSYSAQQVETQYF. The CDR3 nucleotides are TGTGCCAGCAGTTACTCGGCCCAACAAGTAGAGACCCAGTACTTC.

This clone was picked up one time. This chain connects TRBV27 to TRBJ1-1; possible D gene TRBD1, 5 bases. Trimming shortened V by 2 bases and J by 2 bases, and 12 bases separated the two germline ends. Germline V lookup: CDR1 MNHEY, CDR2 SMNVEV (reference sequence). CDR3 length: 15 residues. The CDR3 DNA reads TGTGCCAGCAGTTTACAAACGGGGCTTAACACTGAAGCTTTCTTT. This translates into CASSLQTGLNTEAFF.

The rearrangement uses TRBV7-9 and TRBJ2-1, with a possible D match to TRBD1 (6 bases). Looked up from germline, CDR1 is SEHNR and CDR2 is FQNEAQ (reference sequence). V lost 4 bases and J 10 bases, leaving 11 bases between the germline ends. This CDR3 is built from 12 residues. CDR3 region: CASSWDIYEQFF. Here the CDR3 DNA reads TGTGCCAGCAGCTGGGACATCTACGAGCAGTTCTTC.

V is TRBV10-2 and J is TRBJ2-1; 11 bases align to TRBD1. Trimming removed 6 bases from V and 3 bases from J; junction bases left unmatched: 7. This CDR3 contains 16 residues. CDR1 and CDR2 (germline): WSHSY, SAAADI. CDR3 sequence (DNA): TGCGCCAGCAGACCGGGACAGGGGGTTCACTACAATGAGCAGTTCTTC. Its protein product is CASRPGQGVHYNEQFF.

The V gene is TRBV19, the J gene TRBJ2-7, with 9 bases identical to TRBD2. CDR1 is LNHDA, CDR2 SQIVND, per germline (reference sequence). J lost 0 bases, V lost 5 bases, and 5 bases had no gene match. The CDR3 runs to 15 residues. The CDR3 nucleotides are TGTGCCAGTAGTGCCTCGGGACTAGCCTCCTACGAGCAGTACTTC. It is translated as CASSASGLASYEQYF.

The gene calls are TRBV7-6 and TRBJ1-1, with D possibly being TRBD1 (5 bases). The CDR3 sequence is 15 residues long. Germline V gives CDR1 SGHVS, CDR2 FNYEAQ. V was shortened by 5 bases and J by 0 bases, with 13 bases between the two germline ends. The CDR3 coding sequence is TGTGCCAGCAGCCTAACGGGACGAATGAACACTGAAGCTTTCTTT. It is translated as CASSLTGRMNTEAFF.

J is TRBJ1-3 and V is TRBV25-1; a possible D gene is TRBD1 (6 bases). V lost 4 bases, J lost 0 bases, and 13 bases lay in between. The length of the CDR3 is 16 residues. Germline lookup yields CDR1 MGHDK and CDR2 SYGVNS. The CDR3 here is CASSGDRTSSGNTIYF. DNA for the CDR3: TGTGCCAGCAGTGGAGACAGGACCTCCTCTGGAAACACCATATATTTT. Full variable domain (outside the CDR3, taken from reference TRBV25-1 and TRBJ1-3): EADIYQTPRYLVIGTGKKITLECSQTMGHDKMYWYQQDPGMELHLIHYSYGVNSTEKGDLSSESTVSRIRTEHFPLTLESARPSHTSQYLCASSGDRTSSGNTIYFGEGSWLTVV.

V gene TRBV5-1 combines with J gene TRBJ2-7; the match to TRBD2 covers 8 bases. Germline lookup yields CDR1 SGHRS and CDR2 YFSETQ. This CDR3 has 18 amino acids. Trimming removed 5 bases from V and 5 bases from J; junction bases left unmatched: 21. CDR3 nucleotide sequence: TGCGCCAGCAGTTTCGCAACAAGCGGGAGTATTATCGTCGACGAGCAGTACTTC. It codes for CASSFATSGSIIVDEQYF.